These T cell receptor beta chains were read from a single sample in a study of T cell repertoires in cytomegalovirus infection. Via MiXCR, TCRdb re-called the reads, giving one row per CDR3 protein. In the table there are under 600,000 distinct CDR3 sequences, approximately 17% of which are singletons. The sample was CD8+ T cells from PBMCs. These receptors were obtained from a human donor in good health (CMV status not recorded). Some clones in this sample may be carry-over from other donors' samples. Each CDR3 is given with its conserved first and last residue.

j_call: TRBJ2-7; v_call: TRBV5-6; cdr3_aa: CASSTGTGFHEQYF
j_call: TRBJ1-3; v_call: TRBV2; cdr3_aa: CASEGLTIYF
j_call: TRBJ2-7; v_call: TRBV11-2; cdr3_aa: CASTLGGYSYEQYF
j_call: TRBJ2-2; v_call: TRBV7-3; cdr3_aa: CASSSGFNTGELFF
j_call: TRBJ2-1; v_call: TRBV5-1; cdr3_aa: CASSYTSGRAYEQFF
j_call: TRBJ1-6; v_call: TRBV5-6; cdr3_aa: CASSWDGEGAGFYNSPLHF
j_call: TRBJ2-5; v_call: TRBV24-1; cdr3_aa: CATSDTETQYF
j_call: TRBJ2-3; v_call: TRBV7-2; cdr3_aa: CASSLELAGLTDTQYF
j_call: TRBJ1-6; v_call: TRBV6-1; cdr3_aa: CASSEYQGANSPLHF
j_call: TRBJ2-3; v_call: TRBV24-1; cdr3_aa: CATSDLRGPSTDTQYF
j_call: TRBJ2-1; v_call: TRBV5-6; cdr3_aa: CASSLDPRIYAYNEQFF
j_call: TRBJ2-7; v_call: TRBV28; cdr3_aa: CASTNDFGTRRSYEQYF
j_call: TRBJ1-2; v_call: TRBV7-9; cdr3_aa: CASSPQDLYGYTF
j_call: TRBJ2-3; v_call: TRBV4-1; cdr3_aa: CASSQGTVGRGADTQYF
j_call: TRBJ2-7; v_call: TRBV7-3; cdr3_aa: CASSRTQTPGPERDEQCF
j_call: TRBJ1-2; v_call: TRBV10-1; cdr3_aa: CASSETGVGYTF
j_call: TRBJ2-1; v_call: TRBV28; cdr3_aa: CASTTGVSYNEQFF
j_call: TRBJ2-3; v_call: TRBV19; cdr3_aa: CASSIGDLELDTQYF
j_call: TRBJ2-3; v_call: TRBV6-1; cdr3_aa: CASRLIGSGGTDTQYF
j_call: TRBJ1-2; v_call: TRBV4-1; cdr3_aa: CASSQDPGVDGYTF